This entry features one T cell receptor beta chain sequence. The sample originates from a study of T cell responses to AZD1222 COVID-19 vaccine. The V gene lost 4 bases and the J gene lost 7 bases, with 10 bases spanning the gap. Germline CDR1 is MNHEY and CDR2 is SMNVEV (reference sequence). The CDR3 has 12 residues. Generated by immunoSEQ multiplex PCR, the TCRdb table keeps only in-frame clones and is missing some. The repertoire holds 60,000 to 90,000 clones, with about 74% as singletons. This sequence was found in an adult who received the MenACWY meningococcal vaccine as a control. The chain carries TRBV27 and TRBJ1-2; perhaps TRBD1 as D (5 bases). Sequencing was performed on peripheral blood, taken 28 days after the second dose of the MenACWY control vaccine. The chain's CDR3 is CASSSRQGGYTF. For the CDR3, the DNA is TGTGCCAGCAGTTCTCGGCAGGGTGGCTACACCTTC.